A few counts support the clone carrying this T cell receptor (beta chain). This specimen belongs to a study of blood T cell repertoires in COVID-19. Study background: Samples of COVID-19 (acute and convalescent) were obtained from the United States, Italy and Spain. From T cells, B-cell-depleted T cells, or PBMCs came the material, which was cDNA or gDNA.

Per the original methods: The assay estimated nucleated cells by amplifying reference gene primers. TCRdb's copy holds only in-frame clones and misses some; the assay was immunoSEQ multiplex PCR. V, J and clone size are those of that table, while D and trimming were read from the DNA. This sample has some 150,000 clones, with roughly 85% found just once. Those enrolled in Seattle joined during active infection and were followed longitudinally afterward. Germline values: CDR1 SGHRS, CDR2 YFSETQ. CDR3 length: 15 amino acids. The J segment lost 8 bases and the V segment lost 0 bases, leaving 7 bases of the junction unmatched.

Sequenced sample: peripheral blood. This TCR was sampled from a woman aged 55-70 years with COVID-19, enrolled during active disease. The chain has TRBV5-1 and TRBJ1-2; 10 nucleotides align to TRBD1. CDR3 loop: CASSLGGTGVDGYTF. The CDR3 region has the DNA TGCGCCAGCAGCTTGGGAGGGACAGGGGTTGACGGCTACACCTTC.